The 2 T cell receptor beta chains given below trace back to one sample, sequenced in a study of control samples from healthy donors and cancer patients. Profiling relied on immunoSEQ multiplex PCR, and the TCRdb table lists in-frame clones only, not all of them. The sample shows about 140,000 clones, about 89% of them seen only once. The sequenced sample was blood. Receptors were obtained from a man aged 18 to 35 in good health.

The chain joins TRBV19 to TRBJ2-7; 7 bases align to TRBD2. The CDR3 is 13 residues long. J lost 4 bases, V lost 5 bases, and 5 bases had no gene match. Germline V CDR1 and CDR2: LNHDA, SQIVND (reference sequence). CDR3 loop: CASSGTGRYEQYF. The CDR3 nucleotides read TGTGCCAGTAGTGGGACCGGGAGGTACGAGCAGTACTTC.

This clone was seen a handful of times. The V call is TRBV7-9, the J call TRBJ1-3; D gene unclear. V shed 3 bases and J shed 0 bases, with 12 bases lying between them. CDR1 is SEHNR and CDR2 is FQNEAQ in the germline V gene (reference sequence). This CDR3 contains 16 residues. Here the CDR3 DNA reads TGTGCCAGCAGCTTTGACCGACGGCTCTCTGGAAACACCATATATTTT. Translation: CASSFDRRLSGNTIYF.